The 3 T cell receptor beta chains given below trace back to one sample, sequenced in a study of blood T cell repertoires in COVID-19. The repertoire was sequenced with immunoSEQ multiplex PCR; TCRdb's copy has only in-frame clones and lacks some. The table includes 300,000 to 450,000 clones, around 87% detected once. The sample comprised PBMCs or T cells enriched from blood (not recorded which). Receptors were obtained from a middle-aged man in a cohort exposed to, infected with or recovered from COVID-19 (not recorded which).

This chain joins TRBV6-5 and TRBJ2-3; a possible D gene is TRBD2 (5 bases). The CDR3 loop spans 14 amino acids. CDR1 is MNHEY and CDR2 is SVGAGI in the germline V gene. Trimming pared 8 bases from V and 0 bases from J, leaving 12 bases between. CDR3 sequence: CASRSTTSTDTQYF. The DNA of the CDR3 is TGTGCCAGCCGATCGACTACTAGCACAGATACGCAGTATTTT.

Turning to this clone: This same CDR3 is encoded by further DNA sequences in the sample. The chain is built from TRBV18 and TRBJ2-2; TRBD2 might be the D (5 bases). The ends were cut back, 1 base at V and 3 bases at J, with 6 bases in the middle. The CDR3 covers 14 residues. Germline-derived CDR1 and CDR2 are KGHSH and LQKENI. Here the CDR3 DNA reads TGTGCCAGCTCACCACAGGGAGACACCGGGGAGCTGTTTTTT. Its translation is CASSPQGDTGELFF.

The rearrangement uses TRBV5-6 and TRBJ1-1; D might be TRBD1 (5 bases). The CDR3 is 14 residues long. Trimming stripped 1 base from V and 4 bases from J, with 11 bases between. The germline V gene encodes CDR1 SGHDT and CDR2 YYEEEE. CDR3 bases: TGTGCCAGCAGCTTGCGGGGGTTAGGCACTGAAGCTTTCTTT. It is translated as CASSLRGLGTEAFF.